Shown below are 11 T cell receptor beta chains from a single sample sequenced in a study of technical replicates of blood from a handful of donors. Profiling relied on immunoSEQ multiplex PCR, and the TCRdb table lists in-frame clones only, not all of them. The profile shows tens of thousands of clones, about nine tenths of them singletons. The sample consisted of T cells isolated from PBMCs. The receptor set was obtained from a human donor in good health.

The chain employs TRBV29-1 and TRBJ1-5; D is unclear. V was pared by 4 bases and J by 4 bases, with 11 bases between. The CDR3 is 13 amino acids. CDR1 is SQVTM and CDR2 is ANQGSEA in the germline V gene. The DNA for the CDR3 is TGCAGCGTTGGCGGGAGTGAAAATCAGCCCCAGCATTTT. Its translation is CSVGGSENQPQHF.

The chain recombines TRBV5-4 with TRBJ2-3; 9 positions match TRBD2. Germline CDR1 and CDR2: SGHNT and YYREEE (reference sequence). V trimming: 5 bases; J trimming: 1 base; junction bases outside the gene matches: 5. The CDR3 is made up of 15 amino acids. The CDR3, as DNA: TGTGCCAGCAGTGAACTAGCGGGCGGCACAGATACGCAGTATTTT. Translating gives CASSELAGGTDTQYF.

This clone has more than one count but fewer than ten. The CDR3 region has the DNA TGTGCCAGCGGACAGGGGCTGAACACTGAAGCTTTCTTT. It specifies CASGQGLNTEAFF. The gene calls are TRBV9 and TRBJ1-1, with 9 bases matching TRBD1. This CDR3 has 13 residues. Germline CDR1 SGDLS, CDR2 YYNGEE. The J segment lost 0 bases and the V segment lost 7 bases, leaving 1 base of the junction unmatched.

The chain carries TRBV2 and TRBJ1-3; 9 bases match TRBD1. CDR1 and CDR2 from the germline V gene are SNHLY and FYNNEI. The length of the CDR3 is 15 residues. Trimming took 2 bases from V and 4 from J; bases not matched to a gene: 3. Written as DNA, the CDR3 is TGTGCCAGCAGTGAAAACAGGGGGCTGGGAAACACCATATATTTT. Amino acids: CASSENRGLGNTIYF. Looking up the rest from reference TRBV2 and TRBJ1-3 gives the full variable domain: EPEVTQTPSHQVTQMGQEVILRCVPISNHLYFYWYRQILGQKVEFLVSFYNNEISEKSEIFDDQFSVERPDGSNFTLKIRSTKLEDSAMYFCASSENRGLGNTIYFGEGSWLTVV.

The chain carries TRBV11-2 and TRBJ2-6, with 10 bases aligning to TRBD1. The CDR3 is 18 residues long. The trim removed 5 bases at V and 2 bases at J, leaving 9 bases unmatched. Germline-derived CDR1 and CDR2 are SGHAT and FQNNGV. The CDR3, as DNA: TGTGCCAGCAGCCCTTGGGACAGGGGTCGTCCTGGGGCCAACGTCCTGACTTTC. Translated: CASSPWDRGRPGANVLTF.

This clone is medium-sized in the sample. The chain uses TRBV18 and TRBJ1-5; 7 positions match TRBD1. The CDR3 sequence is 15 residues long. Losses at the gene ends were 0 bases for V and 3 bases for J; bases not matched to a gene: 2. The germline CDR1 and CDR2 sequences are KGHSH and LQKENI. This CDR3 reads CASSPPDRANQPQHF. CDR3 in DNA: TGTGCCAGCTCACCACCTGACAGGGCCAATCAGCCCCAGCATTTT. The variable domain in full, completed from reference TRBV18 and TRBJ1-5, reads NAGVMQNPRHLVRRRGQEARLRCSPMKGHSHVYWYRQLPEEGLKFMVYLQKENIIDESGMPKERFSAEFPKEGPSILRIQQVVRGDSAAYFCASSPPDRANQPQHFGDGTRLSIL.

The rearrangement links TRBV13 to TRBJ1-4; 8 bases match TRBD1. CDR3 length: 13 residues. After removal of 6 bases from V and 10 bases from J, the junction contained 7 bases not matched to a gene. The V gene's germline CDR1 is PRHDT and CDR2 FYEKMQ (reference sequence). The CDR3 region has the DNA TGTGCCAGCAGTACCGGGACAGGTGGAAAACTGTTTTTT. This encodes CASSTGTGGKLFF.

The chain links TRBV4-2 to TRBJ1-4; TRBD1 agrees at 8 bases. The CDR3 spans 18 residues. J gave up 0 bases and V 3 bases, and 9 bases lay outside the gene matches. CDR1 and CDR2 (germline): LGHNA, YNFKEQ. The CDR3 region has the DNA TGTGCCAGCAGCCAGGAGACAGGGGAGGGGCCAACTAATGAAAAACTGTTTTTT. Protein: CASSQETGEGPTNEKLFF.

The chain uses TRBV2 and TRBJ1-2; D call uncertain. Germline CDR1 is SNHLY and CDR2 is FYNNEI. CDR3 length: 13 amino acids. V was shortened by 7 bases and J by 8 bases, with 17 bases between the two germline ends. The CDR3 reads CASTGALPVGYTF. The CDR3 DNA is TGTGCCAGCACGGGAGCACTCCCGGTCGGCTACACCTTC.

This clone was detected only a few times. The rearrangement links TRBV5-5 to TRBJ1-2, with TRBD1 matching 7 bases. J lost 8 bases, V lost 2 bases, and 6 bases had no gene match. The CDR3 has 13 amino acids. The V gene's germline CDR1 is SGHKS and CDR2 YYEKEE (reference sequence). CDR3 DNA sequence: TGTGCCAGCAGCTTCAACACAGGGGAGGGCTACACCTTC. This encodes CASSFNTGEGYTF.

This clone showed up just once. This sequence joins TRBV2 and TRBJ2-1; the match to TRBD1 covers 8 bases. The CDR3 contains 12 residues. J lost 4 bases, V lost 8 bases, and 1 base had no gene match. The germline V gene encodes CDR1 SNHLY and CDR2 FYNNEI. CDR3 residues: CASRDRYNEQFF. The DNA for the CDR3 is TGTGCCAGCCGGGACAGGTACAATGAGCAGTTCTTC.